A single sample is the source of the 21 T cell receptor beta chains below, sequenced in a study of response to subunit inactivated influenza vaccine. A single record per CDR3 protein comes from TCRdb applying MiXCR to the RT-PCR reads. The table includes 800,000 to 1,000,000 distinct CDR3 sequences, about 20% detected once. The sequencing used PBMCs from blood, collected about 5 days after vaccination. The receptors stem from a man aged 50 or older who received an inactivated influenza vaccine.

The sample holds a few counts of this clonotype. The V call is TRBV6-2 or TRBV6-3, the J call TRBJ2-7; 9 bases agree with TRBD1. V lost 5 bases, J lost 2 bases, and 7 bases stayed unmatched. Germline CDR1 is MNHEY and CDR2 is SVGEGT. There are 15 residues in the CDR3. CDR3 loop: CASSLTGGGPYEQYF. CDR3 DNA: TGTGCCAGCAGTCTGACAGGGGGAGGGCCCTACGAGCAGTACTTC.

The rearrangement joins TRBV11-2 to TRBJ2-1; 13 nucleotides line up with TRBD2. The CDR3 is 18 residues long. Unmatched junction bases numbered 7, after V lost 5 bases and J lost 0 bases. The V gene's germline CDR1 is SGHAT and CDR2 FQNNGV. In nucleotides, the CDR3 is TGTGCCAGCAGCCCACGGACTAGCGGGGGCCCCTCCTACAATGAGCAGTTCTTC. Residues: CASSPRTSGGPSYNEQFF.

The rearrangement uses TRBV5-4 and TRBJ2-2; D perhaps matches TRBD1 (5 bases). The CDR3 sequence is 14 residues long. Trimming removed 3 bases from V and 1 base from J, with 7 bases in between. Germline-derived CDR1 and CDR2 are SGHNT and YYREEE (reference sequence). The CDR3 loop is CASSSQVNTGELFF. CDR3 DNA sequence: TGTGCCAGCAGCTCACAGGTGAACACCGGGGAGCTGTTTTTT.

The chain has TRBV5-1 and TRBJ2-1; TRBD2 aligns across 12 bases. Germline lookup yields CDR1 SGHRS and CDR2 YFSETQ. J was trimmed by 7 bases and V by 6 bases; bases with no gene match: 8. The CDR3 has 15 residues. CDR3 amino acids: CASTSTSGSINEQFF. The CDR3 nucleotides are TGCGCCAGCACTTCGACTAGCGGGAGTATAAATGAGCAGTTCTTC.

This clonotype turned up a few times. The chain is built from TRBV12-3 or TRBV12-4 and TRBJ2-5; 11 positions agree with TRBD2. The ends lost 7 bases at V and 6 bases at J; junction bases unmatched: 7. This CDR3 has 14 residues. In DNA, the CDR3 is TGTGCCAGCACCTTTAGCGGGGGGGCGAAGACCCAGTACTTC. Amino acids: CASTFSGGAKTQYF.

This chain connects TRBV6-2 or TRBV6-3 to TRBJ2-3, with 9 bases identical to TRBD2. This CDR3 has 16 amino acids. Per germline, CDR1 MNHEY and CDR2 SVGEGT. With 0 bases clipped from V and 5 bases from J, the junction kept 6 bases outside the gene matches. Written as DNA, the CDR3 is TGTGCCAGCAGTTACTCGTCTAGCGGGATTCAAGATACGCAGTATTTT. This sequence encodes CASSYSSSGIQDTQYF.

In its sample, this clonotype was seen many times. The chain carries TRBV20-1 and TRBJ2-3; tentative D call: TRBD2 (6 bases). V lost 4 bases, J lost 2 bases, and 19 bases lay in between. The CDR3 extends over 16 amino acids. The germline V gene encodes CDR1 DFQATT and CDR2 SNEGSKA (reference sequence). The CDR3 here is CSATISGTPLTDTQYF. In DNA form, the CDR3 reads TGCAGTGCTACCATCTCCGGGACTCCCCTCACAGATACGCAGTATTTT.

This clonotype was detected a few times. The V gene is TRBV28, the J gene TRBJ2-5; 7 bases are a match to TRBD2. V lost 5 bases, J lost 9 bases, and 18 bases stayed unmatched. This CDR3 has 16 amino acids. Germline V gene lookup returns CDR1 MDHEN and CDR2 SYDVKM. The CDR3 DNA is TGTGCCAGCAGTCCGGCCCCCGGGGGGTCCGTGTTGGCCCAGTACTTC. It is translated as CASSPAPGGSVLAQYF. Drawing the rest from reference TRBV28 and TRBJ2-5, the complete variable domain is DVKVTQSSRYLVKRTGEKVFLECVQDMDHENMFWYRQDPGLGLRLIYFSYDVKMKEKGDIPEGYSVSREKKERFSLILESASTNQTSMYLCASSPAPGGSVLAQYFGPGTRLLVL.

About this clonotype: This likely comes from a read error, as the CDR3 has no conserved phenylalanine or tryptophan at its end. The chain carries TRBV7-9 and TRBJ2-6; D is perhaps TRBD1 or TRBD2 (5 bases each). CDR1 SEHNR and CDR2 FQNEAQ come from the germline V gene (reference sequence). V was cut by 0 bases and J by 5 bases, with 8 bases left in between. The CDR3 is made up of 15 amino acids. CDR3 DNA: TGTGCCAGCAGCTTAGCGGGGGTCAGGGCCAACGTCCTGACTTCC. Translating gives CASSLAGVRANVLTS.

The chain recombines TRBV7-2 with TRBJ2-7; weak D call: TRBD2 (6 bases). CDR3 length equals 16 residues. V gave up 5 bases and J gave up 2 bases, with 19 bases separating them. Germline loops: CDR1 SGHTA, CDR2 FQGNSA. The CDR3 region has the DNA TGTGCCAGCAGCACCCGGGGGACGGCCTCTGCCTACGAGCAGTACTTC. Translating gives CASSTRGTASAYEQYF.

The CDR3 spells CASSFSSGGRYEQYF. CDR3 nucleotides: TGCGCCAGCAGCTTTAGTAGCGGGGGTCGCTACGAGCAGTACTTC. This chain links TRBV5-1 with TRBJ2-7; 9 positions agree with TRBD2. V shed 2 bases and J 3 bases; nucleotides not matched to a gene: 6. CDR1 and CDR2 from the germline V gene are SGHRS and YFSETQ. This CDR3 is 15 amino acids long.

V usage is TRBV30 and J usage is TRBJ2-2; 9 bases align to TRBD2. V dropped 3 bases and J dropped 7; count of bases not matched to a gene: 12. CDR1 is GTSNPN and CDR2 is SVGIG in the germline V gene (reference sequence). CDR3 length equals 16 residues. The DNA for the CDR3 is TGTGCCTGGAGGGTAACCGGGACTAGCATCAACGGGGAGCTGTTTTTT. It specifies CAWRVTGTSINGELFF.

For the CDR3, the DNA is TGTGCCAGCAGCCAACCGACTAGCGGGCGTCTCTACGAGCAGTACTTC. This sequence encodes CASSQPTSGRLYEQYF. The rearrangement links TRBV3-1 to TRBJ2-7, with 10 nucleotides matching TRBD2. V gave up 2 bases and J gave up 3 bases; unmatched junction bases: 7. This CDR3 region has 16 residues. Germline lookup yields CDR1 LGHDT and CDR2 YNNKEL (reference sequence).

The chain has TRBV20-1 and TRBJ2-2; 8 positions match TRBD2. V shed 0 bases and J 7 bases; nucleotides not matched to a gene: 7. The CDR3 sequence is 15 residues long. Germline-derived CDR1 and CDR2 are DFQATT and SNEGSKA (reference sequence). The CDR3 spells CSARDFAGGGGELFF. In nucleotides, the CDR3 is TGCAGTGCTAGAGATTTCGCGGGGGGAGGCGGGGAGCTGTTTTTT.

The rearrangement links TRBV6-2 or TRBV6-3 to TRBJ2-1, with 8 bases matching TRBD1. The CDR3 loop spans 16 amino acids. V shed 6 bases, J shed 4 bases, and the junction held 11 bases outside the gene matches. In germline, CDR1 is MNHEY, CDR2 SVGEGT. This CDR3 reads CASRDAGTGLYNEQFF. The CDR3 region has the DNA TGTGCCAGCAGGGACGCTGGGACAGGTTTATACAATGAGCAGTTCTTC.

CDR3 loop: CASSPSGGGAEDEQFF. The CDR3 region has the DNA TGTGCCAGCAGTCCCTCTGGCGGGGGGGCCGAGGATGAGCAGTTCTTC. This rearrangement joins TRBV6-2 or TRBV6-3 to TRBJ2-1; TRBD2 agrees at 9 bases. Germline trimming cut 5 bases from V and 8 bases from J; bases unmatched to any gene: 13. This CDR3 comprises 16 residues. Germline loops: CDR1 MNHEY, CDR2 SVGEGT.

J is TRBJ2-3 and V is TRBV4-3, with 9 positions matching TRBD1. With V trimmed by 0 bases and J by 6 bases, 7 bases remained unmatched. The CDR3 is made up of 16 amino acids. Germline lookup yields CDR1 LGHNA and CDR2 YSLEER. CDR3 sequence: CASSQEGGQGGDTQYF. As DNA, the CDR3 is TGCGCCAGCAGCCAAGAAGGGGGACAGGGAGGGGATACGCAGTATTTT.

In its sample, this clonotype was seen a few times. The V call is TRBV21-1, the J call TRBJ2-7; the DNA was not compared with TRBD2, the D call given in the table. TRBV21-1 is a pseudogene locus. This CDR3 has 12 residues. Written as DNA, the CDR3 is TGTGCCAGGCGATTTCTAGCGCGGGAGCAGTACTTC. This encodes CARRFLAREQYF.

The genes are TRBV12-3 or TRBV12-4 and TRBJ2-2; 10 bases are a match to TRBD2. This CDR3 region has 16 residues. The V segment lost 6 bases and the J segment 2 bases; nucleotides outside the gene matches: 6. The CDR3 DNA sequence: TGTGCCAGCAGAATAGCGGGGGGCGTCAACACCGGGGAGCTGTTTTTT. Encoded protein: CASRIAGGVNTGELFF.

The V gene is TRBV3-1, the J gene TRBJ2-7, with unresolved D. The CDR3 is 14 residues long. The V end lost 1 base, the J end lost 0 bases, and 7 bases lay between the germline ends. Per germline, CDR1 LGHDT and CDR2 YNNKEL (reference sequence). The DNA of the CDR3 is TGTGCCAGCAGCCAAGGTCACCACTCCTACGAGCAGTACTTC. It specifies CASSQGHHSYEQYF.

This clonotype has just a few counts. The chain links TRBV27 to TRBJ2-1; D is perhaps TRBD2 (7 bases). The V end was cut by 6 bases, the J end by 9 bases, with 12 bases between. CDR3 length equals 12 residues. Germline loops: CDR1 MNHEY, CDR2 SMNVEV (reference sequence). CDR3 sequence (DNA): TGTGCCAGCAGGAGGGGGGGCGGTGAGCAGTTCTTC. The encoded protein is CASRRGGGEQFF.